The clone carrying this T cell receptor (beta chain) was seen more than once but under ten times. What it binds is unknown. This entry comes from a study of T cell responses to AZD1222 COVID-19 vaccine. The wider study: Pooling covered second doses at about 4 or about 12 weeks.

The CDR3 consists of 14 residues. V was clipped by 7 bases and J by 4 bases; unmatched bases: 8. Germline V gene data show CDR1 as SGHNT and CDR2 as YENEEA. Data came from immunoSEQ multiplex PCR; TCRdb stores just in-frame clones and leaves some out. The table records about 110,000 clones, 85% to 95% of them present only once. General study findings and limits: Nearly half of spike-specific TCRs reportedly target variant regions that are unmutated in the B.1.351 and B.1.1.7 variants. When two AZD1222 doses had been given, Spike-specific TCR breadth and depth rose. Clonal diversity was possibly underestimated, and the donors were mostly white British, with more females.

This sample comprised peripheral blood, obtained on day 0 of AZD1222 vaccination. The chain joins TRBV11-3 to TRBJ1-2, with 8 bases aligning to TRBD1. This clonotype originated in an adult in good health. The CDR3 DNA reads TGTGCCAGCACCCCGACGACAGGGGTCTATGGCTACACCTTC. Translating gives CASTPTTGVYGYTF. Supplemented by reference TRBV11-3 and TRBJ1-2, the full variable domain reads EAGVVQSPRYKIIEKKQPVAFWCNPISGHNTLYWYLQNLGQGPELLIRYENEEAVDDSQLPKDRFSAERLKGVDSTLKIQPAELGDSAVYLCASTPTTGVYGYTFGSGTRLTVV.